This TCR beta chain originates from a study of T cells in Graves' hyperthyroidism and ophthalmopathy. This clonotype was counted many times. There are 14 residues in the CDR3. Germline CDR1 and CDR2: GTSNPN and SVGIG (reference sequence). V gave up 2 bases and J gave up 4 bases; unmatched junction bases: 7. TCR beta CDR3 regions were amplified from RNA. A first-round RT-PCR of the TCR CDR3 used the HTBI primer set. TCRdb re-derived calls from the multiplex PCR reads in MiXCR, one entry per CDR3 protein. The sample lists approximately 400,000 distinct CDR3 sequences, roughly 12% occurring once. The rearrangement joins TRBV30 to TRBJ1-1; 7 bases match TRBD1. Material: blood. The source of this sequence is a man aged 30-40 years with Graves' hyperthyroidism that later progressed to Graves' ophthalmopathy. CDR3 region: CAWSYRGYGTEAFF. The CDR3 nucleotides read TGTGCCTGGAGTTACAGGGGTTATGGCACTGAAGCTTTCTTT. The full variable domain, its missing parts supplied by reference TRBV30 and TRBJ1-1, is SQTIHQWPATLVQPVGSPLSLECTVEGTSNPNLYWYRQAAGRGLQLLFYSVGIGQISSEVPQNLSASRPQDRQFILSSKKLLLSDSGFYLCAWSYRGYGTEAFFGQGTRLTVV.